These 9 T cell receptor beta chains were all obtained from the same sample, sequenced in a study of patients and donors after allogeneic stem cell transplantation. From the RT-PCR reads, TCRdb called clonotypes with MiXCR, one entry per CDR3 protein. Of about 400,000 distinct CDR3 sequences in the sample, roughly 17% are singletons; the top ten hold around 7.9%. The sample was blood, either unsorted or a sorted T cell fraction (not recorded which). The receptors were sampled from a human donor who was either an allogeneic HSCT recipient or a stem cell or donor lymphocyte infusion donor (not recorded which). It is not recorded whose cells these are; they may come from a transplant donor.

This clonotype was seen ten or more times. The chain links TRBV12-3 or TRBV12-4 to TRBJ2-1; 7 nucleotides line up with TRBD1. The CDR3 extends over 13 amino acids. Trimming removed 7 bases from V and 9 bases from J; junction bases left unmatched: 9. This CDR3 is CASTPTGLGEQFF. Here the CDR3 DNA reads TGTGCCAGCACCCCGACAGGGTTGGGTGAGCAGTTCTTC.

This chain's CDR3 is CASSTRTGNTEAFF. DNA of the CDR3: TGTGCCAGCAGCACCAGGACAGGGAACACTGAAGCTTTCTTT. V usage is TRBV7-2 and J usage is TRBJ1-1, with TRBD1 identical over 7 bases. Germline CDR1 and CDR2: SGHTA and FQGNSA. V trimming: 5 bases; J trimming: 1 base; junction bases outside the gene matches: 4. The length of the CDR3 is 14 residues.

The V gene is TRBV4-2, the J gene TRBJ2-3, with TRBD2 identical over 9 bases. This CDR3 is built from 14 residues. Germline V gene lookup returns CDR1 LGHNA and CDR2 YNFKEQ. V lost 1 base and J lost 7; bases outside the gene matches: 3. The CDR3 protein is CASSQGGLAHTQYF. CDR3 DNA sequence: TGTGCCAGCAGCCAAGGGGGACTAGCCCATACGCAGTATTTT.

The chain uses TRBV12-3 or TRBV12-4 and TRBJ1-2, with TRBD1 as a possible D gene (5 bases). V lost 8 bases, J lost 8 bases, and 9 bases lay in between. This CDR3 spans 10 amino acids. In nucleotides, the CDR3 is TGTGCCAGCTTCCGGGGGGGCTACACCTTC. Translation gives CASFRGGYTF.

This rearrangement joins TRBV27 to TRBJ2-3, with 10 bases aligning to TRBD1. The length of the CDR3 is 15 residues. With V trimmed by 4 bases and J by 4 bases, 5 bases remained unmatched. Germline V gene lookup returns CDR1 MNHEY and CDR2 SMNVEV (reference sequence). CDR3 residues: CASSSDRGGADTQYF. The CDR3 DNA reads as TGTGCCAGCAGTTCGGACAGGGGGGGCGCAGATACGCAGTATTTT.

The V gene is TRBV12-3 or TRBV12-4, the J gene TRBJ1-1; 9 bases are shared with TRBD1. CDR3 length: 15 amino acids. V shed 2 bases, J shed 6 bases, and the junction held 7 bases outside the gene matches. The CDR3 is CASSLTETGGPEAFF. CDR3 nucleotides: TGTGCCAGCAGTTTAACGGAGACAGGGGGTCCTGAAGCTTTCTTT.

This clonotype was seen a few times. The CDR3 loop is CSVGVLERGGELFF. DNA for the CDR3: TGCAGCGTTGGTGTGCTGGAGCGTGGAGGGGAGCTGTTTTTT. The chain combines TRBV29-1 with TRBJ2-2; D gene ambiguous. The germline CDR1 and CDR2 sequences are SQVTM and ANQGSEA. The CDR3 is 14 residues long. The V and J ends lost 4 bases and 8 bases respectively, with 17 bases between them.

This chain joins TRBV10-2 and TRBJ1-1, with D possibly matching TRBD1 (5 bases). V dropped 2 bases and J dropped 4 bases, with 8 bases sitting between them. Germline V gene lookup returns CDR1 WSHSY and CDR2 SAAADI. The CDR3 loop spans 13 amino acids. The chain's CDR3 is CASSESRGTEAFF. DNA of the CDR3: TGCGCCAGCAGTGAGAGTAGGGGCACTGAAGCTTTCTTT.

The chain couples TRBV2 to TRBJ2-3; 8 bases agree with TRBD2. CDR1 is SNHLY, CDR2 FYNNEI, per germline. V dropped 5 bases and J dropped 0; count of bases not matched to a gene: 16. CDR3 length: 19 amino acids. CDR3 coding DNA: TGTGCCAGCAGTTATACTCACCCCGGGAGGGGCGGGAGCACAGATACGCAGTATTTT. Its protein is CASSYTHPGRGGSTDTQYF. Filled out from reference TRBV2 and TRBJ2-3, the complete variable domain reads EPEVTQTPSHQVTQMGQEVILRCVPISNHLYFYWYRQILGQKVEFLVSFYNNEISEKSEIFDDQFSVERPDGSNFTLKIRSTKLEDSAMYFCASSYTHPGRGGSTDTQYFGPGTRLTVL.